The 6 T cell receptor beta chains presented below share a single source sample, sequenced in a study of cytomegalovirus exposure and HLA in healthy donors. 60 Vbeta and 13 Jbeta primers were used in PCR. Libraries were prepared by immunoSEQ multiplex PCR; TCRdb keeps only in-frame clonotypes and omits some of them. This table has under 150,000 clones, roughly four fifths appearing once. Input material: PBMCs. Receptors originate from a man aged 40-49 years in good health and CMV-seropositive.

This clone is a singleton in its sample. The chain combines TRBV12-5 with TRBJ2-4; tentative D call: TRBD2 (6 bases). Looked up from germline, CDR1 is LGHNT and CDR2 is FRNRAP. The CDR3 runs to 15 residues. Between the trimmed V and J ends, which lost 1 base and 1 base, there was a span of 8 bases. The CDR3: CASGLGEVAKNIQYF. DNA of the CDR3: TGTGCTAGTGGTTTGGGGGAGGTGGCCAAAAACATTCAGTACTTC.

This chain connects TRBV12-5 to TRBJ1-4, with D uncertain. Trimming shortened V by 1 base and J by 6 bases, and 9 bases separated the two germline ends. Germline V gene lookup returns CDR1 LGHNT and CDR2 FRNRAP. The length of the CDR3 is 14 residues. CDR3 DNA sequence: TGTGCTAGTGGTTTGGGGCAGACTTATGAAAAACTGTTTTTT. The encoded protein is CASGLGQTYEKLFF.

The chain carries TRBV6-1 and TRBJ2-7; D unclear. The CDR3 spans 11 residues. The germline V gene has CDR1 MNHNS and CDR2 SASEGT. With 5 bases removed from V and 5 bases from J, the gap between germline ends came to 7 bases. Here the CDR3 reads CASSYSDEQYF. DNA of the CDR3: TGTGCCAGCAGTTACAGTGACGAGCAGTACTTC.

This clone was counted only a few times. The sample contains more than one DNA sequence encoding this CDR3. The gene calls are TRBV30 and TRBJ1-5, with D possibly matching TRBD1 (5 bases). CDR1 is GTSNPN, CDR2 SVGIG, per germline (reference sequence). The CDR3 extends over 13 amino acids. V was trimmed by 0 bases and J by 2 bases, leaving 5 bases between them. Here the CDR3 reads CAWSVTGNQPQHF. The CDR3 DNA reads TGTGCCTGGAGTGTGACAGGCAATCAGCCCCAGCATTTT.

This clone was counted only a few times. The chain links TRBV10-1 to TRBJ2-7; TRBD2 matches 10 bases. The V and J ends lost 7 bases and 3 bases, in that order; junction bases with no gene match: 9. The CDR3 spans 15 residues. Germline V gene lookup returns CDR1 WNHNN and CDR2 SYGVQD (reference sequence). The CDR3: CASTSPLAGNYEQYF. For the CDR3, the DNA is TGCGCCAGCACCAGTCCACTAGCGGGGAACTACGAGCAGTACTTC.

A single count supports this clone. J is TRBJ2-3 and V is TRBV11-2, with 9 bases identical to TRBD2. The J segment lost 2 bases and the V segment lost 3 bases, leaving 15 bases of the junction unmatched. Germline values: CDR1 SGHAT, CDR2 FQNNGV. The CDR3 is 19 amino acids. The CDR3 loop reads CASSFLKFSGRLFTDTQYF. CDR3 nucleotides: TGTGCCAGCAGCTTTCTGAAGTTTAGCGGGAGACTCTTCACAGATACGCAGTATTTT.